The 26 T cell receptor beta chains below come from one sample, sequenced in a study of T cells in localized non-small cell lung cancer. Clones were read by immunoSEQ multiplex PCR, and TCRdb kept only the in-frame ones, dropping some. The table includes 12,000 or so clones, 85% detected once. The sequences come from peripheral blood, collected before any cancer treatment. These receptors originate from a male donor aged 60 or older with stage III lung adenocarcinoma.

The chain has TRBV19 and TRBJ1-3; a possible D gene is TRBD1 (6 bases). CDR3 length equals 15 residues. The ends were cut back, 7 bases at V and 2 bases at J, with 15 bases in the middle. The V gene's germline CDR1 is LNHDA and CDR2 SQIVND (reference sequence). Here the CDR3 DNA reads TGTGCCAGTACTCTCGGGGGGCTGACTGGAAACACCATATATTTT. Translating it yields CASTLGGLTGNTIYF.

The V and J genes are TRBV7-9 and TRBJ2-5, with 10 bases that match TRBD2. Trimming cost V 2 bases and J 2 bases; bases outside gene matches: 2. Per the germline V gene, CDR1 is SEHNR and CDR2 is FQNEAQ (reference sequence). This CDR3 has 15 amino acids. Written as DNA, the CDR3 is TGTGCCAGCAGCTTAAAGCGGGAGGGTCAAGAGACCCAGTACTTC. Encoded protein: CASSLKREGQETQYF.

The V and J genes are TRBV5-5 and TRBJ2-5; weak D call: TRBD2 (5 bases). This CDR3 is 16 amino acids long. The V end was cut by 2 bases, the J end by 2 bases, with 16 bases between. Germline V CDR1 and CDR2: SGHKS, YYEKEE (reference sequence). CDR3 amino acids: CASSFAPTEGQETQYF. Written as DNA, the CDR3 is TGTGCCAGCAGCTTCGCCCCTACAGAGGGTCAAGAGACCCAGTACTTC.

CDR3 nucleotides: TGCGCCAGCAGCTTTACTAGCGGGGGGTACAATGAGCAGTTCTTC. As protein: CASSFTSGGYNEQFF. The V and J genes are TRBV5-1 and TRBJ2-1; 12 nucleotides align to TRBD2. The junction had 1 base not matched to a gene; V was cut back by 2 bases and J by 4 bases. CDR1 and CDR2 from the germline V gene are SGHRS and YFSETQ. The CDR3 is 15 residues long.

The rearrangement joins TRBV15 to TRBJ1-5; D unclear. From germline, CDR1 is LNHNV and CDR2 YYDKDF (reference sequence). The CDR3 is made up of 15 amino acids. V shed 5 bases and J shed 2 bases, with 13 bases lying between them. The CDR3 DNA follows: TGTGCCACCAGCCGGAAGGTGGAGGGCAATCAGCCCCAGCATTTT. Encoded protein: CATSRKVEGNQPQHF.

The rearrangement joins TRBV5-1 to TRBJ1-5; D gene unclear. Trimming took off 1 base at V and 0 bases at J, with 5 bases between the two ends. Germline V gene lookup returns CDR1 SGHRS and CDR2 YFSETQ. CDR3 length: 14 residues. The CDR3 loop is CASSLLGSNQPQHF. CDR3 nucleotides: TGCGCCAGCAGCTTGTTGGGTAGCAATCAGCCCCAGCATTTT.

This clone has a single count. The chain combines TRBV19 with TRBJ2-7; tentative D call: TRBD1 (6 bases). This CDR3 contains 14 residues. CDR1 and CDR2 (germline): LNHDA, SQIVND (reference sequence). The V gene lost 3 bases and the J gene lost 6 bases, with 15 bases spanning the gap. The CDR3 protein is CASSMAHRASEQYF. The DNA of the CDR3 is TGTGCCAGTAGTATGGCGCACAGGGCAAGCGAGCAGTACTTC.

The count of this clone is one. The V gene is TRBV7-9, the J gene TRBJ2-6; 7 bases line up with TRBD1. Germline-derived CDR1 and CDR2 are SEHNR and FQNEAQ (reference sequence). CDR3 length: 15 residues. The ends lost 4 bases at V and 4 bases at J; junction bases unmatched: 4. CDR3: CASSYTGAGANVLTF. CDR3 DNA sequence: TGTGCCAGCAGCTATACAGGGGCGGGGGCCAACGTCCTGACTTTC.

V and J are TRBV19 and TRBJ2-3; D uncertain. Trimming removed 3 bases from V and 4 bases from J, with 17 bases in between. CDR1 is LNHDA and CDR2 is SQIVND in the germline V gene (reference sequence). This CDR3 region has 16 residues. The CDR3 reads CASSMVGPRGPDTQYF. DNA of the CDR3: TGTGCCAGTAGTATGGTAGGACCTAGAGGACCAGATACGCAGTATTTT.

The chain joins TRBV27 to TRBJ2-7; D perhaps matches TRBD2 (6 bases). The CDR3 loop spans 13 amino acids. With 4 bases removed from V and 2 bases from J, the gap between germline ends came to 9 bases. Germline V lookup: CDR1 MNHEY, CDR2 SMNVEV (reference sequence). The CDR3 spells CASSSGGAYEQYF. DNA of the CDR3: TGTGCCAGCAGTTCCGGCGGGGCCTACGAGCAGTACTTC.

This clone has just one count. V and J are TRBV5-4 and TRBJ1-3; 9 bases align to TRBD1. V trimming: 2 bases; J trimming: 16 bases; junction bases outside the gene matches: 10. CDR1 and CDR2 from the germline V gene are SGHNT and YYREEE (reference sequence). This CDR3 has 13 residues. The CDR3 DNA is TGTGCCAGCAGCTTAGGAGGGACAGGGTTTCTCTATTTT. Its protein is CASSLGGTGFLYF.

This clone is categorized as large (0.1 to 1%). The chain employs TRBV19 and TRBJ2-1, with 15 bases that match TRBD2. This CDR3 comprises 16 residues. The germline V gene has CDR1 LNHDA and CDR2 SQIVND (reference sequence). The V and J ends lost 5 bases and 8 bases, in that order; junction bases with no gene match: 7. CDR3 sequence: CASSEEGLAGGYEQFF. The CDR3 DNA reads TGTGCCAGTAGTGAAGAGGGACTAGCGGGGGGTTATGAGCAGTTCTTC. The full variable domain, rest sourced from reference TRBV19 and TRBJ2-1, is DGGITQSPKYLFRKEGQNVTLSCEQNLNHDAMYWYRQDPGQGLRLIYYSQIVNDFQKGDIAEGYSVSREKKESFPLTVTSAQKNPTAFYLCASSEEGLAGGYEQFFGPGTRLTVL.

The chain is built from TRBV9 and TRBJ1-1; possible D gene TRBD1, 6 bases. The V gene lost 4 bases and the J gene lost 5 bases, with 18 bases spanning the gap. The CDR3 runs to 15 residues. Germline lookup yields CDR1 SGDLS and CDR2 YYNGEE. In nucleotides, the CDR3 is TGTGCCAGCAGCTCCCCGGCGCAGGGGAGGACTGAAGCTTTCTTT. Amino acids: CASSSPAQGRTEAFF.

The genes are TRBV19 and TRBJ1-1, with 8 bases fitting TRBD1. V dropped 3 bases and J dropped 5; count of bases not matched to a gene: 14. Germline CDR1 and CDR2: LNHDA and SQIVND (reference sequence). This CDR3 is built from 17 residues. CDR3 nucleotides: TGTGCCAGTAGTATGGCGAGATTCAGGGGGCGTGAGACTGAAGCTTTCTTT. Protein sequence: CASSMARFRGRETEAFF.

With respect to this clone: This CDR3 fails to terminate in the conserved phenylalanine or tryptophan, so it likely reflects a read error. V usage is TRBV29-1 and J usage is TRBJ2-7; 10 nucleotides align to TRBD1. V shed 2 bases and J 2 bases; nucleotides not matched to a gene: 15. CDR3 size: 18 residues. CDR1 is SQVTM and CDR2 is ANQGSEA in the germline V gene. CDR3 protein: CSVESGTGVRGGTYEQYL. As DNA, the CDR3 is TGCAGCGTTGAATCCGGGACAGGGGTCCGCGGGGGTACCTACGAGCAGTACTTA.

This clone occurred once. The chain carries TRBV14 and TRBJ1-3; no clear D. V was cut by 5 bases and J by 10 bases, with 12 bases left in between. The germline gives CDR1 SGHDN, CDR2 FVKESK. CDR3 length: 12 residues. DNA of the CDR3: TGTGCCAGCAGCGACCAGCGCGTGACCATATATTTT. Its protein is CASSDQRVTIYF. The full variable domain, its missing parts supplied by reference TRBV14 and TRBJ1-3, is EAGVTQFPSHSVIEKGQTVTLRCDPISGHDNLYWYRRVMGKEIKFLLHFVKESKQDESGMPNNRFLAERTGGTYSTLKVQPAELEDSGVYFCASSDQRVTIYFGEGSWLTVV.

The chain employs TRBV27 and TRBJ2-1; D possibly corresponds to TRBD2 (5 bases). Germline V gene sequence: CDR1 MNHEY, CDR2 SMNVEV (reference sequence). This CDR3 has 15 amino acids. The V end lost 5 bases, the J end lost 0 bases, and 11 bases lay between the germline ends. The CDR3 loop reads CASSVEASSYNEQFF. The DNA of the CDR3 is TGTGCCAGCAGTGTGGAGGCGAGCTCCTACAATGAGCAGTTCTTC.

This clone was detected once. The chain joins TRBV14 to TRBJ1-2; tentatively, D is TRBD1 (5 bases). Deletions cut 2 bases from V and 7 bases from J, with 20 bases between. Germline V gene lookup returns CDR1 SGHDN and CDR2 FVKESK. The CDR3 has 16 amino acids. CDR3 amino acids: CASSQLIGTGSSGYTF. The CDR3 DNA reads TGTGCCAGCAGCCAACTAATAGGTACAGGTAGCTCTGGCTACACCTTC.

The chain carries TRBV5-1 and TRBJ2-7; 8 nucleotides match TRBD2. Germline V gives CDR1 SGHRS, CDR2 YFSETQ. The CDR3 consists of 14 residues. Trimming took 1 base from V and 6 from J; bases not matched to a gene: 6. This chain's CDR3 is CASSLSKRETEQYF. CDR3 nucleotide sequence: TGCGCCAGCAGCTTGTCTAAGCGGGAGACCGAGCAGTACTTC. Looking up the rest from reference TRBV5-1 and TRBJ2-7 gives the full variable domain: KAGVTQTPRYLIKTRGQQVTLSCSPISGHRSVSWYQQTPGQGLQFLFEYFSETQRNKGNFPGRFSGRQFSNSRSEMNVSTLELGDSALYLCASSLSKRETEQYFGPGTRLTVT.

In DNA, the CDR3 is TGTGCCAGCAGTTCCTATCTTCGGGCAAATAACACCGGGGAGCTGTTTTTT. Translating gives CASSSYLRANNTGELFF. The chain employs TRBV27 and TRBJ2-2; D is undetermined. Trimming left V 4 bases short and J 2 bases short, with 17 bases between. Looked up from germline, CDR1 is MNHEY and CDR2 is SMNVEV (reference sequence). The length of the CDR3 is 17 residues.

V usage is TRBV5-1 and J usage is TRBJ1-2; D is perhaps TRBD1 (6 bases). The CDR3 runs 17 residues. Germline V gives CDR1 SGHRS, CDR2 YFSETQ. The V end was cut by 3 bases, the J end by 7 bases, with 25 bases between. In DNA form, the CDR3 reads TGCGCCAGCAGCTGGGGTGAACAGGGACGCGGAGGGAGTGGCTACACCTTC. This encodes CASSWGEQGRGGSGYTF. The variable domain in full, with the rest retrieved from reference TRBV5-1 and TRBJ1-2, is KAGVTQTPRYLIKTRGQQVTLSCSPISGHRSVSWYQQTPGQGLQFLFEYFSETQRNKGNFPGRFSGRQFSNSRSEMNVSTLELGDSALYLCASSWGEQGRGGSGYTFGSGTRLTVV.

The V and J genes are TRBV6-1 and TRBJ1-5; D is undetermined. The V gene's germline CDR1 is MNHNS and CDR2 SASEGT. The V end was cut by 3 bases, the J end by 4 bases, with 10 bases between. This CDR3 is built from 14 residues. CDR3 protein: CASSESGLNQPQHF. The CDR3, as DNA: TGTGCCAGCAGTGAGTCCGGGTTGAATCAGCCCCAGCATTTT.

The V gene is TRBV2, the J gene TRBJ2-5; 7 nucleotides line up with TRBD2. This CDR3 has 12 amino acids. The V segment lost 8 bases and the J segment 5 bases; nucleotides outside the gene matches: 5. Looked up from germline, CDR1 is SNHLY and CDR2 is FYNNEI. The CDR3 here is CASERGGETQYF. The CDR3 nucleotides read TGTGCCAGCGAGAGGGGAGGGGAGACCCAGTACTTC.

The chain combines TRBV4-3 with TRBJ1-1, with a tentative D call TRBD1 (5 bases). CDR1 LGHNA and CDR2 YSLEER come from the germline V gene. Between the trimmed V and J ends, which lost 8 bases and 2 bases, there was a span of 18 bases. The CDR3 consists of 15 residues. This CDR3 reads CASRGGTVGNTEAFF. The CDR3 DNA follows: TGCGCCAGCCGGGGGGGAACAGTCGGAAACACTGAAGCTTTCTTT.

V is TRBV11-1 and J is TRBJ2-7, with 10 positions matching TRBD1. Germline V gene sequence: CDR1 SGHAT, CDR2 FQDESV (reference sequence). The CDR3 covers 15 residues. With 5 bases clipped from V and 4 bases from J, the junction kept 8 bases outside the gene matches. The CDR3 DNA sequence: TGTGCCAGCAGCCCGCGGACAGGGGGTCCATACGAGCAGTACTTC. Translating gives CASSPRTGGPYEQYF.

This clone has only one observation. J is TRBJ1-4 and V is TRBV2, with D perhaps matching TRBD1 (6 bases). V was cut by 6 bases and J by 8 bases, with 19 bases left in between. This CDR3 spans 15 amino acids. CDR1 is SNHLY and CDR2 is FYNNEI in the germline V gene. Here the CDR3 reads CASRGRAKGGEKLFF. The CDR3 bases are TGTGCCAGCAGAGGCCGGGCCAAGGGGGGGGAAAAACTGTTTTTT.